The sequence of this TCR beta chain was determined in a study of cytomegalovirus exposure and HLA in healthy donors. General study points: The TCR clusters that emerged in the first cohort tended, a later analysis found, to co-occur in the roughly 130 validation repertoires. A few CMV-associated chains were confirmed in vitro to be specific for CMV antigens.

Clones were read by immunoSEQ multiplex PCR, and TCRdb kept only the in-frame ones, dropping some. Seen here are roughly 98,000 clones, roughly 90% observed once, and the top ten hold around 6%. As concerns this clone: No antigen is known for it.

Germline V gene data show CDR1 as SGHNT and CDR2 as YYREEE (reference sequence). This CDR3 contains 16 residues. Trimming at V came to 6 bases and at J to 2 bases, leaving 8 bases not matched to a gene. Specimen: PBMCs. This receptor was taken from a man aged 18 to 30 in good health and CMV-seropositive. This rearrangement joins TRBV5-4 to TRBJ2-2; TRBD2 aligns across 9 bases. In nucleotides, the CDR3 is TGTGCCAGCACCACCAGCGGGAGGATCAACACCGGGGAGCTGTTTTTT. Encoded protein: CASTTSGRINTGELFF. The full variable domain, with the rest looked up from reference TRBV5-4 and TRBJ2-2, is ETGVTQSPTHLIKTRGQQVTLRCSSQSGHNTVSWYQQALGQGPQFIFQYYREEENGRGNFPPRFSGLQFPNYSSELNVNALELDDSALYLCASTTSGRINTGELFFGEGSRLTVL.